This T cell receptor (beta chain) was sequenced during a study of control samples from healthy donors and cancer patients (dated by TCRdb to the early 2020s). Preparation of the library involved the immunoSEQ multiplex PCR assay. TCRdb's version of the immuneACCESS table is confined to in-frame rearrangements and falls short of the full clone set. An unresolved V gene accounts for under half of the shortfall where checked; the remainder is of unknown origin. A total of around 140,000 clones appear in this sample, approximately 89% of them only once. The top ten hold approximately 7.5% of the sample. This clone was seen once. The antigen this receptor binds is unknown. Per-nucleotide qualities are absent, and no much larger clonotype sits a single base away. CDR1 and CDR2, looked up from the germline V gene, are LGHNA and YNFKEQ. From the cysteine through the phenylalanine, the CDR3 covers 17 amino acids. Only the CDR3 part of the read is kept: 51 bases, read in frame from the first base. V is trimmed back by 1 base and J by 4 bases, and the junction contains 11 bases that no gene match accounts for.

The sequence is built from TRBV4-2 and TRBJ1-2; 8 of the junction bases match TRBD1. The receptor was isolated from a middle-aged man with head and neck cancer. Sequencing was done on a sample of PBMCs. The DNA is TGTGCCAGCAGCCAAGCCTCCCCGACAGGGGTTGGCTATGGCTACACCTTC. Protein translation: CASSQASPTGVGYGYTF.